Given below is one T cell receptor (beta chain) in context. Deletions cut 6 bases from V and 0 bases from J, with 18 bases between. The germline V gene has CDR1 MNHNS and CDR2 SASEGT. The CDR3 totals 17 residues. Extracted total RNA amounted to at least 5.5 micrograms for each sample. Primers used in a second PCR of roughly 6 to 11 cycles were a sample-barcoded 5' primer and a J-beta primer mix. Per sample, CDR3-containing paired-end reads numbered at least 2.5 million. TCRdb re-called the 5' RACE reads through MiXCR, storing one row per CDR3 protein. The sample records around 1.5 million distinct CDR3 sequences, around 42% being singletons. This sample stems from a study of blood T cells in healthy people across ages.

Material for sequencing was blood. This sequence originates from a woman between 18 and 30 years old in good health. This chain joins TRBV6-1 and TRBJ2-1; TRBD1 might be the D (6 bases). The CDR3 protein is CASSPHLTGNSYNEQFF. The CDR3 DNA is TGTGCCAGCAGCCCTCACCTCACAGGGAACTCCTACAATGAGCAGTTCTTC.